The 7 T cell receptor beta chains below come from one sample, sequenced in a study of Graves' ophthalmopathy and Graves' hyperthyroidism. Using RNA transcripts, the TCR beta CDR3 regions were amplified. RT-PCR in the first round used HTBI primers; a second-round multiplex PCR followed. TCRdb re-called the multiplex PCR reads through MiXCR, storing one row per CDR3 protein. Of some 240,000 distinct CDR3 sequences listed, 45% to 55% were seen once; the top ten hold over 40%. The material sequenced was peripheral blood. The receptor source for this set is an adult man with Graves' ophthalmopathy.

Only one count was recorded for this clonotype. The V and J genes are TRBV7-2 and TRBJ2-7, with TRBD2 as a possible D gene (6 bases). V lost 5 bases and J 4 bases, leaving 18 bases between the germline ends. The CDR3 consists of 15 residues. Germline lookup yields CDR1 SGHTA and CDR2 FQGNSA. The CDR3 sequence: CASSAMEGAGYEQYF. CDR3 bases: TGTGCCAGCAGCGCTATGGAGGGCGCCGGATACGAGCAGTACTTC.

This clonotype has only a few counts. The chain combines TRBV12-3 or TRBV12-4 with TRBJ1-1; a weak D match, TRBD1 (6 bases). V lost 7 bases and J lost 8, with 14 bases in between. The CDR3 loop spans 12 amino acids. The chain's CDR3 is CASTPGGQEAFF. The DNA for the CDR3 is TGTGCCAGCACCCCGGGGGGCCAGGAAGCTTTCTTT.

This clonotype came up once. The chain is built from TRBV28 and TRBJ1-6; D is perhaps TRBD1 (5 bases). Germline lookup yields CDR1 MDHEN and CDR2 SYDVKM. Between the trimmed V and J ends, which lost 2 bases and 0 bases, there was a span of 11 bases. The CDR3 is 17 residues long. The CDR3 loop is CASSLGTGSSYNSPLHF. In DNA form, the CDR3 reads TGTGCCAGCAGTTTAGGGACGGGGAGCTCCTATAATTCACCCCTCCACTTT.

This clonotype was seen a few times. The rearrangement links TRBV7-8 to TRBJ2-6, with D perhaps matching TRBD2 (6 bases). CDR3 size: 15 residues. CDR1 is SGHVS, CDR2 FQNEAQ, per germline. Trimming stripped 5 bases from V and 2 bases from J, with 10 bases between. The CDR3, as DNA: TGTGCCAGCAGCCCACGGACTACTGGGGCCAACGTCCTGACTTTC. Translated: CASSPRTTGANVLTF.

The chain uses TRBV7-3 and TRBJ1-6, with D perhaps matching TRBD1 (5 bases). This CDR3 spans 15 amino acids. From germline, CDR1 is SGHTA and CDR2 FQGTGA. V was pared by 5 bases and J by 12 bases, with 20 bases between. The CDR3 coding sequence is TGTGCCAGCAGCCCGGGACCCGAGAAGGTTCAACCCCTCCACTTT. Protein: CASSPGPEKVQPLHF.

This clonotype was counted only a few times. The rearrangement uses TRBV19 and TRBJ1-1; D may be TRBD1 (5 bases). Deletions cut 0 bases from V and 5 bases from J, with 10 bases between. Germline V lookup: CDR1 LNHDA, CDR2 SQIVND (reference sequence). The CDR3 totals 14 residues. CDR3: CASSIEQDWTEAFF. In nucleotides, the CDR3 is TGTGCCAGTAGTATAGAACAGGATTGGACTGAAGCTTTCTTT.

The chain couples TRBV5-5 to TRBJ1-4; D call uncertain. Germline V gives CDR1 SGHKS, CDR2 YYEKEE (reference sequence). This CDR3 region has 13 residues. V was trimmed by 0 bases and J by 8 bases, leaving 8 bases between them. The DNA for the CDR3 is TGTGCCAGCAGCTTGGCCAACCGGGAAAAACTGTTTTTT. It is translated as CASSLANREKLFF.